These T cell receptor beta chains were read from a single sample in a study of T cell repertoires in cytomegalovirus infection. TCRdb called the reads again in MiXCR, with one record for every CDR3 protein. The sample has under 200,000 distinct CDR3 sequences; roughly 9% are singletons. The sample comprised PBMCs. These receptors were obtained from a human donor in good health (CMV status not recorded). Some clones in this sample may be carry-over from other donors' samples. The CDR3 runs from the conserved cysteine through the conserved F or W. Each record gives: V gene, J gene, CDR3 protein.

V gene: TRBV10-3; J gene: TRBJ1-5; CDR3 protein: CAISDSAGNQPQHF
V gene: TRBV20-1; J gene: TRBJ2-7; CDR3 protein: CSARLAGSSYEQYF
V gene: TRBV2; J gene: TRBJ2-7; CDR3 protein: CASSTDGSGVYEQYF
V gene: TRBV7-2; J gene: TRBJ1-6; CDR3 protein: CASSLGGQHSPLHF
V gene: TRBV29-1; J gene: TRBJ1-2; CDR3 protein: CSVEARDSQNYGYTF
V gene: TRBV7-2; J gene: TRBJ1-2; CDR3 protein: CASSTRTGGNYGYTF
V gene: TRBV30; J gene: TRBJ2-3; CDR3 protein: CAWRQGSWYF
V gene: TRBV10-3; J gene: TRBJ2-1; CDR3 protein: CAISEDFAGGPDEQFF
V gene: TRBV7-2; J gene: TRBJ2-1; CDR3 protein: CASSFTGGVEQFF
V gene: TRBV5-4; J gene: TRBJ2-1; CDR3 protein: CASSGWTSGSTDEQFF
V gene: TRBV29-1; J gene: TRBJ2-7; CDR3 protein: CSVEDRDYEQYF
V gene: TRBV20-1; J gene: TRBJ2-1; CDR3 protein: CSAEGGGTDEQFF
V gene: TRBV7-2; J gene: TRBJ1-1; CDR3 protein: CASSLVKGLEAFF
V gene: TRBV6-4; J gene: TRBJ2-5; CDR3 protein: CASPGLAGVGETQYF
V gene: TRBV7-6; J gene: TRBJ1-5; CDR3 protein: CASSSGSVNNQPQHF
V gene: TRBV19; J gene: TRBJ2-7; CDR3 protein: CASSIVADDYEQYF
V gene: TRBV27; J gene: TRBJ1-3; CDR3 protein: CASGRLGNTIYF
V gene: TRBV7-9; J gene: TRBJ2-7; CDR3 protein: CASSLSQRGSYEQYF
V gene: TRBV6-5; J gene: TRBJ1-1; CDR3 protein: CASSYWDKGRTEAFF
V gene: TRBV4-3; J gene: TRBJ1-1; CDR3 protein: CASSQGGKMNTEAFF
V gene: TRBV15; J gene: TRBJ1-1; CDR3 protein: CATSRDLGTGTTEAFF
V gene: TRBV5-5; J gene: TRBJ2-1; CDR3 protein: CASSLLVNEQFF
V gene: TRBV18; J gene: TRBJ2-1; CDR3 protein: CASSLQGSPYNEQFF
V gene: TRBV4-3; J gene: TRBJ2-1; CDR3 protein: CASSSWQGVYNEQFF
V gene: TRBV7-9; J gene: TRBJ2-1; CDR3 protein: CASSHPFNEQFF
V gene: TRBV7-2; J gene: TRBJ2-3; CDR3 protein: CASSLSRRTDTQYF
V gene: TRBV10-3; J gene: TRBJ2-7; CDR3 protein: CAISGGRVGEQYF
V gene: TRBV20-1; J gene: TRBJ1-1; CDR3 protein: CSAVDRGNTEAFF
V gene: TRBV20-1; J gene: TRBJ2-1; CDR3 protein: CSARTSDLLMSYNEQFF
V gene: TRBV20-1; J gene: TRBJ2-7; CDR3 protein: CSARRPSSAYEQYF
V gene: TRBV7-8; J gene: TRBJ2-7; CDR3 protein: CASSLSAGFEQYF
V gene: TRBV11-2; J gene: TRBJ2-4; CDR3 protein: CASSLPAPLGNIQYF